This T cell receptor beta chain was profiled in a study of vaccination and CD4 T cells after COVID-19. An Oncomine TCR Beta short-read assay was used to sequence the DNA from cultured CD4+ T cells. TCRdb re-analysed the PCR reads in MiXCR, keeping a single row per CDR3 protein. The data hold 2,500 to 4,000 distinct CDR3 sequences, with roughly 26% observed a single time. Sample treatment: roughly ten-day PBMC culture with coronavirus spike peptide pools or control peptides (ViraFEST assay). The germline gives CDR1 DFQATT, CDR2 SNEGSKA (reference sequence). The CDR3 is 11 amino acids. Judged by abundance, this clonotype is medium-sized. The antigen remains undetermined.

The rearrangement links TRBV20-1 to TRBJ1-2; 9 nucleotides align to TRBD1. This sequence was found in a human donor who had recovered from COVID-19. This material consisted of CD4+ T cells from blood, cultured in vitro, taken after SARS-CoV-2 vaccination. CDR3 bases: TGCAGGGGAGGGACAGGGAATGGCTACACCTTC. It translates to CRGGTGNGYTF.